This T cell receptor beta chain was retrieved from a study of blood T cells in healthy people across ages. Study-level findings and limits: Unsorted PBMC input precluded a conclusive naive versus antigen-experienced comparison.

A second PCR, run for about 7 to 12 cycles, used a sample-barcoded 5' primer plus a J-beta primer mix. Researchers report that each sample yielded at least 2.5 million CDR3-containing paired-end reads. A single record per CDR3 protein comes from TCRdb applying MiXCR to the 5' RACE reads. This repertoire shows 500,000 to 700,000 distinct CDR3 sequences, about 30% found once; its top ten account for 15% to 19%. In germline, CDR1 is DFQATT, CDR2 SNEGSKA (reference sequence). CDR3 size: 14 residues. Trimming removed 0 bases at V and 1 base at J, with 9 bases between. Regarding this clonotype: Antigen: not known.

The sequence was collected from a woman older than 75 in good health. Specimen: blood. The chain uses TRBV20-1 and TRBJ1-1; D ambiguous. The CDR3, as DNA: TGCAGTGCTAGAGATCGATCGAGGAACACTGAAGCTTTCTTT. It is translated as CSARDRSRNTEAFF.